This section outlines one T cell receptor beta chain sequence together with its context. The antigen remains undetermined. Patients were ruled out by autoimmune disease history or systemic immunosuppression. The germline gives CDR1 SGHVS, CDR2 FNYEAQ. The ends were cut back, 1 base at V and 5 bases at J, with 6 bases in the middle. CDR3 size: 12 residues. These data are taken from a study of OX40 agonist ivuxolimab in advanced cancers. Whole-study context: Eligibility admitted prior anti-PD-1, anti-PD-L1 or anti-CTLA-4 therapy; 35% to 40% had some. Overall study findings and caveats: What antigens the expanded peripheral T cells recognized was never established.

The protocol was immunoSEQ multiplex PCR, while the TCRdb copy is restricted to in-frame clones and leaves out a portion. The sample shows about 44,000 clones, 75% to 90% of them seen only once. The chain has TRBV7-6 and TRBJ2-7; D may correspond to TRBD1 or TRBD2 (5 bases each). Specimen: CD4+ or CD8+ T cells sorted from blood, collected in a trial of the OX40 agonist ivuxolimab. This clonotype originated in an adult with an advanced solid tumor such as melanoma, head and neck, liver or kidney cancer. This CDR3 is CASSLGGDEQYF. CDR3 nucleotides: TGTGCCAGCAGCTTAGGAGGGGACGAGCAGTACTTC.